This is a list of T cell receptor beta chains from one sample in a study of blood T cells in healthy people across ages. MiXCR, applied by TCRdb to the 5' RACE reads, yields one record per CDR3 protein. In the table there are fewer than 800,000 distinct CDR3 sequences, under 25% of which are singletons. Sequencing input: blood. These receptors originate from a man between 65 and 79 years old in good health. Each CDR3 is given with its conserved first and last residue. D genes are given only for firm matches. The size of a clone is reported for some rows only, either as once, few or many, or as a class for expanded clones.

TRBJ2-5,.,TRBV7-2,.,CASSLIRGRAQETQYF
TRBJ2-1,.,TRBV15,.,CATSRGVGYLYNEQFF
TRBJ2-7,TRBD1,TRBV5-1,many,CASSNTGTDYEQYF
TRBJ2-7,.,TRBV7-9,.,CASSPDSNEQYF
TRBJ2-5,TRBD2,TRBV10-3,few,CATSGLAGVETQYF
TRBJ2-7,.,TRBV29-1,many,CSVEGWTGVASSYEQYF
TRBJ2-7,.,TRBV11-2,.,CASSPPRIGGKYF
TRBJ2-3,TRBD2,TRBV3-1,once,CASSQGVTSGSGTQYF
TRBJ2-7,TRBD1,TRBV10-2,few,CASSEGTGTYEQYF
TRBJ2-7,.,TRBV20-1,.,CSASRDVPKQYF
TRBJ2-5,TRBD2,TRBV5-1,.,CASQGLAGQQETQYF
TRBJ1-1,.,TRBV21-1,few,CASSRLDRAHPEAFF
TRBJ2-7,TRBD1,TRBV2,few,CASNSGTGASYEQYF
TRBJ2-5,TRBD1,TRBV19,.,CASSIRQGRKETQYF
.,TRBD1,TRBV6-1,few,CASRVDRGHYEQYF
TRBJ2-3,TRBD2,TRBV7-6,.,CASSLWAGGGDTQYF
TRBJ2-3,.,TRBV5-5,few,CASSLDRPTDTQYF
TRBJ1-5,TRBD1,TRBV5-1,few,CASSFQGAGQPQHF
TRBJ2-1,.,TRBV5-1,.,CASSKQGLRFDEQFF
.,TRBD2,TRBV7-6,.,CASSLAPAGGEQYF
TRBJ1-5,.,TRBV7-2,few,CASSPLAGSNQPQHF